This T cell receptor beta chain came from a study of T-cell reconstitution after alpha-beta-depleted transplantation in children. With V trimmed by 0 bases and J by 1 base, 3 bases remained unmatched. The CDR3 is 15 residues long. Germline CDR1 is GTSNPN and CDR2 is SVGIG (reference sequence). Unique molecular identifiers tagged the TCRbeta library. TCRdb passed the PCR reads through MiXCR, listing each CDR3 protein once. The sample contains roughly 610,000 distinct CDR3 sequences, 10% to 13% of which appear only once. The receptor was derived from a human donor who donated a stem cell graft to a child with acute myeloid leukemia. The sample here was PBMCs from the stem cell graft donor, taken from the stem cell graft. This sequence joins TRBV30 and TRBJ2-5; the match to TRBD2 covers 9 bases. The CDR3 coding sequence is TGTGCCTGGAGTGTAGCGGGAGGATTCCAAGAGACCCAGTACTTC. Amino acids: CAWSVAGGFQETQYF.